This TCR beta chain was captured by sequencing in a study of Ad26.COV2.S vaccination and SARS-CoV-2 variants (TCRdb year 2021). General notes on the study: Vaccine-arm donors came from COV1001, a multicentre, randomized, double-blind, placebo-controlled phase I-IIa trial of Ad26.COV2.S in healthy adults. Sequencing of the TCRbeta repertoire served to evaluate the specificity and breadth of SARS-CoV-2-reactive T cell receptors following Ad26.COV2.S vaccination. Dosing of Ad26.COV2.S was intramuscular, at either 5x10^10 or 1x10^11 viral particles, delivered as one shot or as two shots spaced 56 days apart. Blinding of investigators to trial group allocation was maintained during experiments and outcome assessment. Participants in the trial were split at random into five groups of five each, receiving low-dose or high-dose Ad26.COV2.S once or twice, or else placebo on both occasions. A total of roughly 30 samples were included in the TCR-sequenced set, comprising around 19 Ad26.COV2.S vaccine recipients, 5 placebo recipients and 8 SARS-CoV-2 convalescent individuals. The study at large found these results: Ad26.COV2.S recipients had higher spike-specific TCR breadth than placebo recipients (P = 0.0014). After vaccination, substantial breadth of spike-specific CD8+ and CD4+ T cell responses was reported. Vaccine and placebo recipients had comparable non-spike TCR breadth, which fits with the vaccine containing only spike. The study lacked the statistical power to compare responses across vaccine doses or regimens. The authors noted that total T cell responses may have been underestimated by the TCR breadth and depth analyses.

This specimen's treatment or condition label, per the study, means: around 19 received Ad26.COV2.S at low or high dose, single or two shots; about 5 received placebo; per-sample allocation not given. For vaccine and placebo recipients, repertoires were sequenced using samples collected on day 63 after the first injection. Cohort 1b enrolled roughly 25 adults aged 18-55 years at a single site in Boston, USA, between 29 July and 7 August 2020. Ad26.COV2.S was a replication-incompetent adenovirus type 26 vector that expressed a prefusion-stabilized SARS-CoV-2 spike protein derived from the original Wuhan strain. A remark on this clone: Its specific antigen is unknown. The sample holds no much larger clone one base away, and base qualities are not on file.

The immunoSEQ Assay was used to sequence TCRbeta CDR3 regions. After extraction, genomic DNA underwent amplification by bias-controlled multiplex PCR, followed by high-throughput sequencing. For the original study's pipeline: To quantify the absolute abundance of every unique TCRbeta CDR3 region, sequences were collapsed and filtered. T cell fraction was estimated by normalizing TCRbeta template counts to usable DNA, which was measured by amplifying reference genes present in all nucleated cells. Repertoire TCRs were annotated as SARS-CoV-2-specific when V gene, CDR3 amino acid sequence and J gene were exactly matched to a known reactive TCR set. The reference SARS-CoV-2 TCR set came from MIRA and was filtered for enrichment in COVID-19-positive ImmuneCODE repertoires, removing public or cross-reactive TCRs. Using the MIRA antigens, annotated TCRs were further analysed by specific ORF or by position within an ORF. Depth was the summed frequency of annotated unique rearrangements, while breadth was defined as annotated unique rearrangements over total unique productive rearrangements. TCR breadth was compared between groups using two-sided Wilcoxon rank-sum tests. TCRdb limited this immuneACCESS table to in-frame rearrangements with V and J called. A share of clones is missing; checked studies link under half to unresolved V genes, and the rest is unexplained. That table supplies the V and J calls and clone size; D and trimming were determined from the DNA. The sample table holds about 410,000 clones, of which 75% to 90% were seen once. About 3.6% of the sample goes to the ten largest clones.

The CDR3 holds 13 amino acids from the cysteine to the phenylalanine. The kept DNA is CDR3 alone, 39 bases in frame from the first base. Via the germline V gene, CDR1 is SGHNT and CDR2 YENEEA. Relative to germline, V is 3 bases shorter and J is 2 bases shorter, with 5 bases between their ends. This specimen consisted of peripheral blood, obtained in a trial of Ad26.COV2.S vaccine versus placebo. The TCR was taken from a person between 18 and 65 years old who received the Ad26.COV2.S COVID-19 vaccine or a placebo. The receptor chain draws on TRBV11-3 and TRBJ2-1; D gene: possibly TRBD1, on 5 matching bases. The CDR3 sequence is CASSLTAYNEQFF. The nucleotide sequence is TGTGCCAGCAGCTTGACAGCCTACAATGAGCAGTTCTTC.